The 27 T cell receptor beta chains in this list originate from one sample, sequenced in a study of Ad26.COV2.S vaccination and SARS-CoV-2 variants. TCRdb's copy holds only in-frame clones and misses some; the assay was immunoSEQ multiplex PCR. The sample contains a few hundred thousand clones, 85% to 90% of which appear only once. This sample's treatment: around 19 received Ad26.COV2.S at low or high dose, single or two shots; about 5 received placebo; per-sample allocation not given. Repertoires come from day 63 after the first vaccine or placebo injection. This specimen was peripheral blood, taken in a trial of Ad26.COV2.S vaccine versus placebo. The source of these receptors is a person aged 18-65 years who received the Ad26.COV2.S COVID-19 vaccine or a placebo.

The chain combines TRBV6-6 with TRBJ1-3, with 9 positions matching TRBD1. Germline V gives CDR1 MNHNY, CDR2 SVGAGI (reference sequence). V shed 5 bases and J 3 bases; nucleotides not matched to a gene: 8. The CDR3 contains 16 residues. The CDR3 is CASSRQGVVFGNTIYF. Written as DNA, the CDR3 is TGTGCCAGCAGTCGACAGGGGGTCGTTTTTGGAAACACCATATATTTT.

J is TRBJ2-1 and V is TRBV3-1 (or the pseudogene TRBV3-2); TRBD2 matches at 9 bases. This CDR3 is 15 amino acids long. Unmatched junction bases numbered 5, after V lost 3 bases and J lost 5 bases. Germline-derived CDR1 and CDR2 are LGHDT and YNNKEL (reference sequence). CDR3 amino acids: CASSHPASGDNEQFF. The CDR3 DNA sequence: TGTGCCAGCAGCCACCCAGCTAGCGGGGACAATGAGCAGTTCTTC.

V gene TRBV27 combines with J gene TRBJ1-4; possible D gene TRBD1, 5 bases. This CDR3 has 15 amino acids. V lost 7 bases to trimming and J lost 6 bases, with 18 bases between them. Germline V gives CDR1 MNHEY, CDR2 SMNVEV (reference sequence). The DNA of the CDR3 is TGTGCCAGCACCCGGACCGTGCCGGGGGATGAAAAACTGTTTTTT. Its protein is CASTRTVPGDEKLFF.

The chain employs TRBV7-9 and TRBJ2-1; D may match TRBD1 or TRBD2 (7 bases each). Germline V gene lookup returns CDR1 SEHNR and CDR2 FQNEAQ (reference sequence). This CDR3 spans 15 amino acids. With 5 bases removed from V and 6 bases from J, the gap between germline ends came to 17 bases. CDR3: CASSRRQGGVNEQFF. The CDR3 DNA reads TGTGCCAGCAGCCGGAGGCAGGGGGGGGTCAATGAGCAGTTCTTC.

This clone was detected a few times. This chain links TRBV7-9 with TRBJ1-1, with no clear D. CDR1 and CDR2 from the germline V gene are SEHNR and FQNEAQ (reference sequence). The V end lost 8 bases, the J end lost 4 bases, and 20 bases lay between the germline ends. This CDR3 region has 15 residues. The CDR3 sequence is CASRRAGSFTTEAFF. CDR3 in DNA: TGTGCCAGCCGCCGGGCTGGGAGTTTTACCACTGAAGCTTTCTTT. Using reference TRBV7-9 and TRBJ1-1 for the parts outside the CDR3, the full variable domain is DTGVSQNPRHKITKRGQNVTFRCDPISEHNRLYWYRQTLGQGPEFLTYFQNEAQLEKSRLLSDRFSAERPKGSFSTLEIQRTEQGDSAMYLCASRRAGSFTTEAFFGQGTRLTVV.

Comment on this clone: The sample has other DNA sequences that encode this CDR3 too. This chain uses TRBV5-1 with TRBJ2-1, with TRBD2 identical over 7 bases. Per the germline V gene, CDR1 is SGHRS and CDR2 is YFSETQ. The V segment lost 4 bases and the J segment 1 base; nucleotides outside the gene matches: 2. This CDR3 is built from 14 residues. As DNA, the CDR3 is TGCGCCAGCAGCCCGGGAGGTTCCTACAATGAGCAGTTCTTC. Protein: CASSPGGSYNEQFF.

This chain connects TRBV29-1 to TRBJ1-2, with TRBD1 as a possible D gene (5 bases). V shed 7 bases and J shed 8 bases, with 14 bases lying between them. CDR1 is SQVTM, CDR2 ANQGSEA, per germline. The CDR3 runs 11 residues. CDR3 coding DNA: TGCAGCGCCGAAGGGACGGGGGGCTACACCTTC. Residues: CSAEGTGGYTF.

The chain is built from TRBV27 and TRBJ1-1; D gene unclear. Trimming took 7 bases from V and 1 from J, leaving 13 bases between them. CDR1 and CDR2 (germline): MNHEY, SMNVEV (reference sequence). This CDR3 region has 14 residues. The CDR3 bases are TGTGCCAGCACCCCGGGTCCAGGGAACACTGAAGCTTTCTTT. This encodes CASTPGPGNTEAFF.

This clone was seen only once. V gene TRBV25-1 combines with J gene TRBJ1-1, with D possibly TRBD1 on 5 matching bases. The CDR3 extends over 15 amino acids. Trimming shortened V by 1 base and J by 2 bases, and 11 bases separated the two germline ends. CDR1 and CDR2 from the germline V gene are MGHDK and SYGVNS. CDR3 bases: TGTGCCAGCAGTGAATCCGGCAGGGCCAACACTGAAGCTTTCTTT. It specifies CASSESGRANTEAFF.

The V gene is TRBV7-2, the J gene TRBJ1-5; 10 nucleotides match TRBD1. V lost 1 base, J lost 7 bases, and 10 bases stayed unmatched. The CDR3 is 17 amino acids. Germline-derived CDR1 and CDR2 are SGHTA and FQGNSA. The CDR3 nucleotides read TGTGCCAGCAGCTTAGAACTCGTGACAGGGGGCGAGCAGCCCCAGCATTTT. It specifies CASSLELVTGGEQPQHF.

The V gene is TRBV12-3 or TRBV12-4, the J gene TRBJ1-1; D is unclear. V lost 1 base and J lost 9, with 9 bases in between. CDR3 size: 12 residues. The CDR3 nucleotides are TGTGCCAGCAGTTTAGGCCACTACCAAGCTTTCTTT. Its protein product is CASSLGHYQAFF.

The chain combines TRBV28 with TRBJ1-4; the D is unclear. The CDR3 contains 13 residues. The V gene lost 4 bases and the J gene lost 5 bases, with 8 bases spanning the gap. The germline gives CDR1 MDHEN, CDR2 SYDVKM. CDR3 region: CASSSETNEKLFF. For the CDR3, the DNA is TGTGCCAGCAGTTCAGAGACGAATGAAAAACTGTTTTTT.

The J gene is TRBJ1-2, the V gene TRBV7-9; D may be TRBD1 (6 bases). Deletions cut 4 bases from V and 8 bases from J, with 20 bases between. Germline CDR1 is SEHNR and CDR2 is FQNEAQ (reference sequence). The CDR3 has 15 amino acids. DNA of the CDR3: TGTGCCAGCAGCTCCCGGACAGCTCCCTACTTAGGCTACACCTTC. Translation gives CASSSRTAPYLGYTF.

This chain uses TRBV6-5 with TRBJ1-2, with TRBD1 matching over 7 bases. The CDR3 runs to 13 residues. The V segment lost 6 bases and the J segment 4 bases; nucleotides outside the gene matches: 5. Germline V gene sequence: CDR1 MNHEY, CDR2 SVGAGI. This chain's CDR3 is CASRVGGPYGYTF. CDR3 nucleotide sequence: TGTGCCAGCAGAGTAGGGGGCCCCTATGGCTACACCTTC.

This clone was found once. V gene TRBV29-1 combines with J gene TRBJ2-1; no clear D. The CDR3 length is 13 residues. The germline gives CDR1 SQVTM, CDR2 ANQGSEA. Trimming shortened V by 6 bases and J by 5 bases, and 14 bases separated the two germline ends. CDR3 sequence: CSVRRLFNNEQFF. The CDR3 DNA is TGCAGCGTCAGACGATTGTTTAACAATGAGCAGTTCTTC.

V is TRBV30 and J is TRBJ2-4; tentatively, D is TRBD2 (6 bases). The CDR3 spans 14 residues. V was cut by 3 bases and J by 1 base, with 10 bases left in between. CDR1 and CDR2 from the germline V gene are GTSNPN and SVGIG (reference sequence). The CDR3 DNA reads TGTGCCTGGAGCCCCCGGGGGGCCAAAAACATTCAGTACTTC. Its translation: CAWSPRGAKNIQYF.

This CDR3 is CASSDSSGLFF. CDR3 nucleotide sequence: TGTGCCAGCAGTGACTCTAGTGGACTGTTCTTC. The chain combines TRBV6-4 with TRBJ2-1; TRBD2 might be the D (5 bases). The CDR3 consists of 11 residues. The V end lost 0 bases, the J end lost 15 bases, and 9 bases lay between the germline ends. Germline lookup yields CDR1 MRHNA and CDR2 SNTAGT.

In DNA, the CDR3 is TGTGCCACCAAGCGCTATAGCAATCAGCCCCAGCATTTT. Translated: CATKRYSNQPQHF. This chain links TRBV24-1 with TRBJ1-5, with D hard to call. The CDR3 is 13 residues long. CDR1 is KGHDR and CDR2 is SFDVKD in the germline V gene. The V end lost 8 bases, the J end lost 0 bases, and 7 bases lay between the germline ends.

The CDR3 region has the DNA TGTGCCAGCCAGCACCGCAACTATGGCTACACCTTC. This codes for CASQHRNYGYTF. The chain recombines TRBV19 with TRBJ1-2, with no clear D. The V end was cut by 9 bases, the J end by 2 bases, with 10 bases between. CDR1 LNHDA and CDR2 SQIVND come from the germline V gene (reference sequence). The CDR3 sequence is 12 residues long.

The chain carries TRBV4-2 and TRBJ2-5, with D perhaps matching TRBD2 (5 bases). The CDR3 totals 13 residues. V gave up 0 bases and J gave up 5 bases, with 7 bases separating them. Per the germline V gene, CDR1 is LGHNA and CDR2 is YNFKEQ. The CDR3 region is CASSQDGMETQYF. The CDR3 DNA reads as TGTGCCAGCAGCCAAGACGGGATGGAGACCCAGTACTTC.

The gene calls are TRBV6-5 and TRBJ2-7; D is perhaps TRBD1 (6 bases). The CDR3 has 15 residues. Germline CDR1 reads MNHEY; CDR2 reads SVGAGI. The V end was cut by 2 bases, the J end by 5 bases, with 16 bases between. In DNA, the CDR3 is TGTGCCAGCAGTTACGACGCAGGGGTACTGGACGAGCAGTACTTC. It codes for CASSYDAGVLDEQYF.

CDR3 amino acids: CASSSLVGGANYGYTF. For the CDR3, the DNA is TGCGCCAGCAGCTCCCTTGTTGGGGGAGCTAACTATGGCTACACCTTC. The chain employs TRBV5-1 and TRBJ1-2; possible D gene TRBD1, 5 bases. The CDR3 has 16 amino acids. Germline lookup yields CDR1 SGHRS and CDR2 YFSETQ. V gave up 3 bases and J gave up 0 bases, with 15 bases separating them.

V gene TRBV19 combines with J gene TRBJ1-2; 7 nucleotides line up with TRBD1. Germline V gives CDR1 LNHDA, CDR2 SQIVND (reference sequence). V shed 6 bases and J 5 bases; nucleotides not matched to a gene: 12. The CDR3 spans 15 residues. The CDR3 region has the DNA TGTGCCAGTAGGGAGGTGACAGGGAATTCTTATGGCTACACCTTC. It codes for CASREVTGNSYGYTF. Full variable domain (missing parts from reference TRBV19 and TRBJ1-2): DGGITQSPKYLFRKEGQNVTLSCEQNLNHDAMYWYRQDPGQGLRLIYYSQIVNDFQKGDIAEGYSVSREKKESFPLTVTSAQKNPTAFYLCASREVTGNSYGYTFGSGTRLTVV.

The chain uses TRBV7-2 and TRBJ1-1, with a weak D call TRBD1 (5 bases). The CDR3 extends over 13 amino acids. V was shortened by 2 bases and J by 6 bases, with 10 bases between the two germline ends. Germline CDR1 reads SGHTA; CDR2 reads FQGNSA. CDR3 in amino acids: CASSLRGVAEAFF. The CDR3 nucleotides read TGTGCCAGCAGCTTAAGAGGGGTCGCTGAAGCTTTCTTT.

In its sample, this clone was seen a few times. The rearrangement links TRBV10-1 to TRBJ2-7, with 9 bases identical to TRBD1. The CDR3 spans 15 residues. Germline values: CDR1 WNHNN, CDR2 SYGVQD (reference sequence). V lost 2 bases to trimming and J lost 6 bases; unmatched junction nucleotides: 8. As DNA, the CDR3 is TGCGCCAGCAGTGAGAGCAGGGACAGGGCCCTCGAGCAGTACTTC. Protein: CASSESRDRALEQYF.

This clone was counted between two and nine times. The V and J genes are TRBV28 and TRBJ2-1; D not certain. The germline CDR1 and CDR2 sequences are MDHEN and SYDVKM. The ends were cut back, 4 bases at V and 3 bases at J, with 19 bases in the middle. The CDR3 contains 17 residues. This CDR3 is CASSSLYPPMNYNEQFF. As DNA, the CDR3 is TGTGCCAGCAGTTCCCTGTACCCGCCAATGAACTACAATGAGCAGTTCTTC.

This chain links TRBV5-4 with TRBJ2-2; D gene ambiguous. The length of the CDR3 is 12 residues. Germline assignment: CDR1 SGHNT and CDR2 YYREEE (reference sequence). With 4 bases removed from V and 7 bases from J, the gap between germline ends came to 8 bases. The CDR3 DNA follows: TGTGCCAGCAGCCCTTGGGACGGGGAGCTGTTTTTT. Its translation: CASSPWDGELFF. The full variable domain, its missing parts supplied by reference TRBV5-4 and TRBJ2-2, is ETGVTQSPTHLIKTRGQQVTLRCSSQSGHNTVSWYQQALGQGPQFIFQYYREEENGRGNFPPRFSGLQFPNYSSELNVNALELDDSALYLCASSPWDGELFFGEGSRLTVL.